The rows below give T cell receptor beta chains drawn from one sample of a study of early T cells in non-severe SARS-CoV-2 infection. MiXCR, applied by TCRdb to the 5' RACE reads, yields one record per CDR3 protein. The repertoire includes more than 80,000 distinct CDR3 sequences, approximately 15% of them detected once, and roughly 6.4% sits in the top ten. The specimen sequenced was whole blood. Receptors originate from an adult who was a healthcare worker with PCR-confirmed SARS-CoV-2 infection or an uninfected control (not recorded which). CDR3s include the opening cysteine and the closing phenylalanine or tryptophan. The D gene is left open where the match is weak. Expanded clones get a size class; other rows say once, few or many, or leave the size out.

CDR3: CASSLVPGQPNYGYTF
DNA: TGTGCCAGCAGCTTAGTTCCGGGACAGCCTAACTATGGCTACACCTTC
J: TRBJ1-2
D: TRBD1
size: NA
V: TRBV7-8

CDR3: CAVRAGIAGEQYF
DNA: TGTGCCGTCCGAGCGGGAATCGCGGGCGAGCAGTACTTC
J: TRBJ2-7
D: TRBD2
size: NA
V: TRBV7-2

CDR3: CSVAGTSGSSDEQFF
DNA: TGCAGCGTTGCGGGGACTAGCGGGAGTTCGGATGAGCAGTTCTTC
J: TRBJ2-1
D: TRBD2
size: NA
V: TRBV29-1

CDR3: CASSRTQGGEQFF
DNA: TGTGCCAGCAGCCGGACTCAGGGGGGTGAGCAGTTCTTC
J: TRBJ2-1
D: NA
size: many
V: TRBV11-3

CDR3: CASSYSRGWSSYEQYF
DNA: TGTGCCAGCAGTTACTCGAGGGGTTGGAGCTCCTACGAGCAGTACTTC
J: TRBJ2-7
D: NA
size: few
V: TRBV6-5

CDR3: CASSSIRTSESYEQYF
DNA: TGTGCCAGCAGTTCTATCCGGACTAGCGAATCCTACGAGCAGTACTTC
J: TRBJ2-7
D: TRBD2
size: few
V: TRBV6-5

CDR3: CASTKGSNQPQLF
DNA: TGTGCCAGTACAAAAGGAAGCAATCAGCCCCAGCTTTTT
J: TRBJ1-5
D: NA
size: few
V: TRBV19

CDR3: CASSPGLVPDEQFF
DNA: TGTGCCAGCAGCCCAGGACTAGTTCCGGATGAGCAGTTCTTC
J: TRBJ2-1
D: TRBD2
size: many
V: TRBV7-9

CDR3: CASSLGREPEAFF
DNA: TGTGCCAGCAGTTTGGGGCGGGAGCCTGAAGCTTTCTTT
J: TRBJ1-1
D: NA
size: few
V: TRBV28

CDR3: CASTRGSGAYEQYF
DNA: TGTGCCAGCACCAGGGGTAGCGGAGCCTACGAGCAGTACTTC
J: TRBJ2-7
D: NA
size: many
V: TRBV9

CDR3: CASSQTLAGVYEQFF
DNA: TGCGCCAGCAGCCAAACCTTAGCGGGAGTTTATGAGCAGTTCTTC
J: TRBJ2-1
D: TRBD2
size: NA
V: TRBV4-1

CDR3: CSVEDGQGYYGYTF
DNA: TGCAGCGTTGAAGATGGGCAGGGATACTATGGCTACACCTTC
J: TRBJ1-2
D: NA
size: NA
V: TRBV29-1

CDR3: CASRTWTGGNTEAFF
DNA: TGCGCCAGCAGAACTTGGACAGGTGGGAACACTGAAGCTTTCTTT
J: TRBJ1-1
D: TRBD1
size: few
V: TRBV5-1

CDR3: CSAGSGGSEKLFF
DNA: TGCAGCGCCGGCTCGGGGGGCTCTGAAAAACTGTTTTTT
J: TRBJ1-4
D: NA
size: few
V: TRBV29-1

CDR3: CASGGTSGTNTGELFF
DNA: TGTGCCAGCGGAGGGACTAGCGGAACGAACACCGGGGAGCTGTTTTTT
J: TRBJ2-2
D: TRBD2
size: NA
V: TRBV5-4

CDR3: CSVALAGDDTGELFF
DNA: TGCAGCGTGGCACTAGCGGGAGACGACACCGGGGAGCTGTTTTTT
J: TRBJ2-2
D: TRBD2
size: NA
V: TRBV29-1

CDR3: CSVRTGYSEQYF
DNA: TGCAGCGTCCGGACAGGTTATAGCGAGCAGTACTTC
J: TRBJ2-7
D: TRBD1
size: few
V: TRBV29-1

CDR3: CASSLNLRMNTGELFF
DNA: TGTGCCAGCAGCCTTAATTTGCGAATGAACACCGGGGAGCTGTTTTTT
J: TRBJ2-2
D: NA
size: NA
V: TRBV7-9

CDR3: CSARAGSVYEQYF
DNA: TGCAGTGCTAGAGCCGGGTCGGTTTACGAGCAGTACTTC
J: TRBJ2-7
D: NA
size: NA
V: TRBV20-1

CDR3: CASSFVGAPGDTQYF
DNA: TGCGCCAGCAGCTTTGTTGGCGCGCCCGGAGATACGCAGTATTTT
J: TRBJ2-3
D: NA
size: NA
V: TRBV5-1

CDR3: CASSVKGANEKLFF
DNA: TGTGCCAGCAGCGTTAAGGGTGCTAATGAAAAACTGTTTTTT
J: TRBJ1-4
D: NA
size: NA
V: TRBV9

CDR3: CASSLAGQGNYEQYF
DNA: TGTGCCAGCTCACTAGCCGGACAGGGGAACTACGAGCAGTACTTC
J: TRBJ2-7
D: TRBD1
size: few
V: TRBV18

CDR3: CSVGSARNTEAFF
DNA: TGCAGCGTTGGGTCAGCTAGGAACACTGAAGCTTTCTTT
J: TRBJ1-1
D: NA
size: few
V: TRBV29-1

CDR3: CASSLEEDQPQHF
DNA: TGTGCCAGCAGCTTAGAAGAGGATCAGCCCCAGCATTTT
J: TRBJ1-5
D: NA
size: NA
V: TRBV7-9

CDR3: CASSLRGEQYF
DNA: TGTGCCAGCAGCTTAAGGGGAGAGCAGTACTTC
J: TRBJ2-7
D: NA
size: NA
V: TRBV7-9

CDR3: CASSSWGGELNTEAFF
DNA: TGCGCCAGCAGCTCCTGGGGTGGGGAATTGAACACTGAAGCTTTCTTT
J: TRBJ1-1
D: NA
size: few
V: TRBV5-1

CDR3: CASSFGPAGEQYF
DNA: TGTGCCAGCAGCTTTGGGCCTGCGGGCGAGCAGTACTTC
J: TRBJ2-7
D: NA
size: NA
V: TRBV5-6

CDR3: CASSSSSGGTVFQYF
DNA: TGTGCCAGCAGTTCCAGCTCAGGGGGGACGGTTTTCCAGTACTTC
J: TRBJ2-5
D: NA
size: few
V: TRBV6-2/TRBV6-3

CDR3: CSVGERNAEVFF
DNA: TGCAGCGTTGGAGAGAGAAACGCTGAAGTTTTCTTT
J: TRBJ1-1
D: NA
size: NA
V: TRBV29-1

CDR3: CASTFSAGRGNEQFF
DNA: TGTGCCAGCACCTTTTCGGCGGGGCGAGGCAATGAGCAGTTCTTC
J: TRBJ2-1
D: NA
size: few
V: TRBV7-2

CDR3: CASSLLTGNFGETQYF
DNA: TGTGCCAGCAGTTTGTTGACAGGGAATTTCGGAGAGACCCAGTACTTC
J: TRBJ2-5
D: TRBD1
size: NA
V: TRBV12-3/TRBV12-4

CDR3: CASNRQGADTGELFF
DNA: TGTGCCAGCAACAGACAGGGGGCCGACACCGGGGAGCTGTTTTTT
J: TRBJ2-2
D: TRBD1
size: NA
V: TRBV7-8

CDR3: CSFVGAPSDTQYF
DNA: TGCAGCTTTGTTGGTGCACCCTCCGATACGCAGTATTTT
J: TRBJ2-3
D: NA
size: NA
V: TRBV20-1

CDR3: CASSRQGAGEQYF
DNA: TGTGCCAGCAGCCGACAGGGGGCGGGGGAGCAGTACTTC
J: TRBJ2-7
D: TRBD1
size: many
V: TRBV11-3

CDR3: CATSDFPQYNEQFF
DNA: TGTGCCACCAGTGATTTTCCCCAATACAATGAGCAGTTCTTC
J: TRBJ2-1
D: NA
size: few
V: TRBV24-1

CDR3: CASSIARDPDSGNTIYF
DNA: TGTGCCAGTAGTATAGCCCGCGACCCCGACTCTGGAAACACCATATATTTT
J: TRBJ1-3
D: NA
size: NA
V: TRBV19

CDR3: CASSYAGPKDEQYF
DNA: TGTGCCAGCAGTTATGCCGGGCCTAAGGACGAGCAGTACTTC
J: TRBJ2-7
D: NA
size: NA
V: TRBV6-6

CDR3: CSVDPDRGKSYNEQFF
DNA: TGCAGCGTTGATCCCGACAGGGGGAAATCCTACAATGAGCAGTTCTTC
J: TRBJ2-1
D: TRBD1
size: few
V: TRBV29-1

CDR3: CASSYAEETQYF
DNA: TGTGCCAGCAGTTACGCGGAAGAGACCCAGTACTTC
J: TRBJ2-5
D: NA
size: many
V: TRBV6-6

CDR3: CASSTQGVRTEAFF
DNA: TGTGCCAGCAGCACGCAGGGTGTTAGGACTGAAGCTTTCTTT
J: TRBJ1-1
D: NA
size: many
V: TRBV11-2

CDR3: CASSIWTGAGDTQYF
DNA: TGTGCCAGCAGCATATGGACAGGGGCCGGAGATACGCAGTATTTT
J: TRBJ2-3
D: TRBD1
size: many
V: TRBV7-6

CDR3: CASSHFDYGGTEAFF
DNA: TGTGCCAGTAGTCACTTTGATTATGGAGGGACTGAAGCTTTCTTT
J: TRBJ1-1
D: NA
size: NA
V: TRBV19

CDR3: CASSLAYLGEQFF
DNA: TGTGCCAGCAGCTTAGCCTACCTAGGTGAGCAGTTCTTC
J: TRBJ2-1
D: NA
size: few
V: TRBV7-6

CDR3: CSATDIANYGYTF
DNA: TGCAGTGCTACCGACATAGCTAACTATGGCTACACCTTC
J: TRBJ1-2
D: NA
size: few
V: TRBV20-1

CDR3: CASSRGTYGDTQYF
DNA: TGTGCCAGCAGCCGAGGGACATACGGAGATACGCAGTATTTT
J: TRBJ2-3
D: NA
size: few
V: TRBV11-2

CDR3: CASSQPDYGAKNIQYF
DNA: TGTGCCAGCAGCCAACCCGACTATGGGGCCAAAAACATTCAGTACTTC
J: TRBJ2-4
D: NA
size: few
V: TRBV3-1

CDR3: CSASWGSNQPQHF
DNA: TGCAGCGCCTCTTGGGGTAGCAATCAGCCCCAGCATTTT
J: TRBJ1-5
D: NA
size: hyperexpanded
V: TRBV29-1

CDR3: CASRQKGGWSGNTIYF
DNA: TGTGCCAGCAGACAGAAAGGGGGCTGGTCTGGAAACACCATATATTTT
J: TRBJ1-3
D: TRBD1
size: few
V: TRBV12-3/TRBV12-4

CDR3: CASSRNTGTDTDTQYF
DNA: TGTGCCAGCAGCCGAAACACCGGGACGGACACAGATACGCAGTATTTT
J: TRBJ2-3
D: NA
size: many
V: TRBV4-2

CDR3: CASSPVLAGNNEQLF
DNA: TGTGCCAGCTCACCCGTATTAGCGGGAAATAATGAGCAGCTCTTC
J: TRBJ2-1
D: TRBD2
size: NA
V: TRBV18

CDR3: CAWSGGLTVHEQFF
DNA: TGTGCCTGGAGTGGGGGACTTACTGTCCATGAGCAGTTCTTC
J: TRBJ2-1
D: NA
size: many
V: TRBV30

CDR3: CASSQGVSGNTIYF
DNA: TGTGCCAGCAGCCAAGGGGTTTCGGGAAACACCATATATTTT
J: TRBJ1-3
D: NA
size: few
V: TRBV3-1

CDR3: CASSLAPRATEAFF
DNA: TGTGCCAGCAGCTTAGCCCCCCGCGCCACTGAAGCTTTCTTT
J: TRBJ1-1
D: NA
size: NA
V: TRBV11-2

CDR3: CATSWTVRNQPQHF
DNA: TGTGCCACCAGCTGGACAGTGCGCAATCAGCCCCAGCATTTT
J: TRBJ1-5
D: NA
size: NA
V: TRBV15

CDR3: CASSLEGQGRETQYF
DNA: TGCGCCAGCAGCTTGGAGGGACAGGGGCGGGAGACCCAGTACTTC
J: TRBJ2-5
D: TRBD1
size: NA
V: TRBV5-1

CDR3: CACMLHPNQPQHF
DNA: TGTGCCTGCATGTTACACCCCAATCAGCCCCAGCATTTT
J: TRBJ1-5
D: NA
size: few
V: TRBV30